The T cell receptor (beta chain) under discussion was sequenced for a study of blood T cell repertoires in COVID-19. Overall study: Sample material is recorded as cDNA or gDNA derived from T cells, B-cell-depleted T cells, or PBMCs.

This CDR3 is 15 amino acids long. V was shortened by 1 base and J by 6 bases, with 13 bases between the two germline ends. The V gene's germline CDR1 is LNHDA and CDR2 SQIVND (reference sequence). Authors' processing steps: Reference gene primer amplification in the assay estimated nucleated cell counts. Measured with immunoSEQ multiplex PCR; TCRdb has only the in-frame clones, and not every one. That table furnishes V, J and clone size, whereas the DNA furnished D and trimming. The sample contains 410,000 or so clones, roughly 90% of which appear only once. The rearrangement uses TRBV19 and TRBJ1-5; D uncertain. The clonotype comes from a woman in her 30s with active or convalescent COVID-19. Sequenced material: peripheral blood. CDR3 bases: TGTGCCAGTAGTATAGTTCGCCCTACTGGTCAGCCCCAGCATTTT. It specifies CASSIVRPTGQPQHF.